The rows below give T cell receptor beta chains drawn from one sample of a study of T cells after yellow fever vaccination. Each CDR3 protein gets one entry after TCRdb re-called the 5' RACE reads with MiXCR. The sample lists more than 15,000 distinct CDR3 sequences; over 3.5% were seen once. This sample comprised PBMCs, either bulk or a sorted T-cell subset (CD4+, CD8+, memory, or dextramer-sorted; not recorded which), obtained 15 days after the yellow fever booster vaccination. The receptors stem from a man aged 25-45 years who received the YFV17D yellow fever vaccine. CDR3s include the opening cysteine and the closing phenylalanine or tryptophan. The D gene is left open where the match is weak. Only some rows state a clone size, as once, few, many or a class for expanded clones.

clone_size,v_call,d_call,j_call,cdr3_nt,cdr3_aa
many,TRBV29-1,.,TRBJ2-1,TGCAGCGTACGTAGAGACAATGAGCAGTTCTTC,CSVRRDNEQFF
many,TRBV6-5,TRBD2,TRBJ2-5,TGTGCCAGCAGTTCCCGGCTAGCGGGAGTTGAAGAGACCCAGTACTTC,CASSSRLAGVEETQYF
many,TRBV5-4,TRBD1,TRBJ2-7,TGTGCCAGCAGCTGGACGACAGGGCGCGAGCAGTACTTC,CASSWTTGREQYF
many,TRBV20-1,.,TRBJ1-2,TGCAGTCCTTGGGATCTGAACTATGGCTACACCTTC,CSPWDLNYGYTF
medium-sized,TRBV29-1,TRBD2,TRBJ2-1,TGCAGCGCCACCGGGACTAGTATTGATGAGCAGTTCTTC,CSATGTSIDEQFF
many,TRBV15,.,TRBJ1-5,TGTGCCACCAGCAGTGAGGCGACGGGGAATCAGCCCCAGCATTTT,CATSSEATGNQPQHF
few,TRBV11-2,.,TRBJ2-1,TGTGCCAGCAGCTTACTGGAGGCCTCCTACAATGAGCAGTTCTTC,CASSLLEASYNEQFF
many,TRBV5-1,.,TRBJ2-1,TGCGCCAGCAGCTTGGACGCCCTTGGGACCTACAATGAGCAGTTCTTC,CASSLDALGTYNEQFF
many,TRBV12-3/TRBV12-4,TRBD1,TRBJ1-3,TGTGCCAGCAGCCGGACAGGGGACTCTGGAAACACCATATATTTT,CASSRTGDSGNTIYF
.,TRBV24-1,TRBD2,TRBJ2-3,TGTGCCACCAGTGATTCGGCGGGAGGTAGTACAGATACGCAGTATTTT,CATSDSAGGSTDTQYF
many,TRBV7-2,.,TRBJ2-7,TGTGCCAGCAGCTGGACGGACGGCTACGAGCAGTACTTC,CASSWTDGYEQYF
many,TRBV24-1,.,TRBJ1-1,TGTGCCACCAGTGTGCCGGGCCACACTGAAGCTTTCTTT,CATSVPGHTEAFF
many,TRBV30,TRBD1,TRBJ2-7,TGTGCCTGGAGTGGACAGGGTAGCGAGCAGTACTTC,CAWSGQGSEQYF